This T cell receptor (beta chain) was identified during a study of T-cell memory formation after mild COVID-19. Study-wide background: Most TCR clusters belonged to a single donor. Points from the study as a whole: Shrinking CD4+ clones resided mostly in CM and EM, and CD8+ ones in EMRA. Cross-reactive memory seemingly joined, as some responding clones were found in pre-infection memory.

The CDR3 consists of 17 residues. Germline V gene data show CDR1 as SNHLY and CDR2 as FYNNEI. V dropped 0 bases and J dropped 1 base, with 12 bases sitting between them. Comments on this clonotype: The antigen is undetermined.

TCRdb itself ran the 5' RACE reads through MiXCR, one entry per CDR3 protein. This repertoire shows more than 150,000 distinct CDR3 sequences, 20% to 25% found once; its top ten account for 20% to 25%. The sequence was obtained from an adult woman who had mild COVID-19 (a few samples of this study predate the infection). Cell type and time point are not known. The genes are TRBV2 and TRBJ2-2, with D perhaps matching TRBD2 (6 bases). The specimen sequenced was PBMCs or a T cell subset sorted from them (not recorded which). The CDR3 region has the DNA TGTGCCAGCAGTGAAGCACCGGGACTGGGGAACACCGGGGAGCTGTTTTTT. It codes for CASSEAPGLGNTGELFF.